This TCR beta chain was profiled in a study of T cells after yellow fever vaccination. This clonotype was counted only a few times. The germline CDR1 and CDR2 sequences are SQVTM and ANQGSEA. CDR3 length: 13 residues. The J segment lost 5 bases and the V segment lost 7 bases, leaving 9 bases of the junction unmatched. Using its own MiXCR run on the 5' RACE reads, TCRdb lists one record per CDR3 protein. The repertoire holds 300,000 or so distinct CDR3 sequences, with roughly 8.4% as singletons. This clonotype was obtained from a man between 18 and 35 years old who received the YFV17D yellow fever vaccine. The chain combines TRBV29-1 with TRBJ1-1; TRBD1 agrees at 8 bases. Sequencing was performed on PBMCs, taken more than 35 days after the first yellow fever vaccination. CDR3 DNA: TGCAGCGCCGAACCAGGGGGCTTAACTGAAGCTTTCTTT. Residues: CSAEPGGLTEAFF.